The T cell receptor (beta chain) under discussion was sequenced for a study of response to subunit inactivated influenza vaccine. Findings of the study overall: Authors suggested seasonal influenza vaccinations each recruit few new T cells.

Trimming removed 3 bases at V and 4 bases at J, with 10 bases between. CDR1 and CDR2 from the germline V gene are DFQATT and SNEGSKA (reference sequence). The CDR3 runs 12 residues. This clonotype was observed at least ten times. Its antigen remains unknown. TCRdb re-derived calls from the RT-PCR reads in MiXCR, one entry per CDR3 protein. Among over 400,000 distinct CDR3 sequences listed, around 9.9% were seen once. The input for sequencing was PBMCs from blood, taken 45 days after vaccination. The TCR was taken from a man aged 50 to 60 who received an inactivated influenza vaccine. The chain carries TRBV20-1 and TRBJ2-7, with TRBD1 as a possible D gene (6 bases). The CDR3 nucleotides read TGCAGTGCTAGTCTGACAGGTTACGAGCAGTACTTC. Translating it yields CSASLTGYEQYF.